This T cell receptor (beta chain) is from a study of Graves' ophthalmopathy and Graves' hyperthyroidism. Overall study: Pretreatment peripheral blood was obtained at initial diagnosis. Study-level findings and limits: Cross-validated, the 13-signature model showed 87.88%/81.08% sensitivity/specificity, and 80%/75% in the test set.

Trimming took 5 bases from V and 6 from J; bases not matched to a gene: 9. CDR3 length equals 15 residues. CDR1 is SGHTA and CDR2 is FQGNSA in the germline V gene. RNA served as the template for amplifying TCR beta CDR3 regions. Second-round multiplex PCR came after a first-round RT-PCR that employed HTBI primers. TCRdb used MiXCR to reprocess the multiplex PCR reads, holding one entry per CDR3 protein. The sample includes 400,000 to 450,000 distinct CDR3 sequences, roughly 21% of them seen just once. The table lists this clonotype with many counts. The antigen is unknown. Specimen: peripheral blood. This clonotype originated in a woman aged 18 to 35 with stable Graves' hyperthyroidism. The V and J genes are TRBV7-2 and TRBJ1-5; 8 bases align to TRBD1. The CDR3, as DNA: TGTGCCAGCAGCACCGACAGGGGTCTAGGTCAGCCCCAGCATTTT. Protein product: CASSTDRGLGQPQHF.